This T cell receptor beta chain was documented in a study of blood T cell repertoires in COVID-19. Germline CDR1 is SNHLY and CDR2 is FYNNEI. V lost 4 bases, J lost 4 bases, and 13 bases lay in between. The CDR3 consists of 15 residues. Generated by immunoSEQ multiplex PCR, the TCRdb table keeps only in-frame clones and is missing some. This table holds roughly 250,000 clones, approximately 89% found once. Sequencing was carried out using peripheral blood. The sequence was obtained from a woman aged 45 to 65 with acute or convalescent COVID-19. V is TRBV2 and J is TRBJ2-2, with a possible D match to TRBD2 (5 bases). CDR3 in DNA: TGTGCCAGCAGTGGACCCTTAGGGAGCACCGGGGAGCTGTTTTTT. This codes for CASSGPLGSTGELFF.